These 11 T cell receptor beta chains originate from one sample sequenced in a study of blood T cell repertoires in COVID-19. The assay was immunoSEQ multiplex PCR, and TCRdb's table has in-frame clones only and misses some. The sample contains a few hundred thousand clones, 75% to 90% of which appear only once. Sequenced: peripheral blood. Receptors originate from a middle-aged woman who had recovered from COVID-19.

CDR3 in amino acids: CASSLDLAGVADTQYF. CDR3 DNA: TGTGCCAGCAGCTTAGATTTAGCGGGAGTGGCAGATACGCAGTATTTT. The chain combines TRBV11-3 with TRBJ2-3; TRBD2 matches 9 bases. From germline, CDR1 is SGHNT and CDR2 YENEEA. This CDR3 region has 16 residues. With 0 bases clipped from V and 4 bases from J, the junction kept 5 bases outside the gene matches.

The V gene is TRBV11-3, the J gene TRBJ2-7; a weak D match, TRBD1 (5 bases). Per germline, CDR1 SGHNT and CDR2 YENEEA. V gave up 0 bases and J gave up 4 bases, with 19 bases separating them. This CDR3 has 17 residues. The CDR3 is CASSLDSSAGARYEQYF. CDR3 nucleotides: TGTGCCAGCAGCTTAGACTCCTCCGCTGGGGCCCGTTACGAGCAGTACTTC. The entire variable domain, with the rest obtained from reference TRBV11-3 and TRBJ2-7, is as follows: EAGVVQSPRYKIIEKKQPVAFWCNPISGHNTLYWYLQNLGQGPELLIRYENEEAVDDSQLPKDRFSAERLKGVDSTLKIQPAELGDSAVYLCASSLDSSAGARYEQYFGPGTRLTVT.

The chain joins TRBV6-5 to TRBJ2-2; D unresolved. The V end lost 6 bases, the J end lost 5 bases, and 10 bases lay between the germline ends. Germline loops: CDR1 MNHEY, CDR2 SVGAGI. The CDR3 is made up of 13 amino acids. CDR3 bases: TGTGCCAGCAGCGCCCTTCAGACCGGGGAGCTGTTTTTT. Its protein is CASSALQTGELFF.

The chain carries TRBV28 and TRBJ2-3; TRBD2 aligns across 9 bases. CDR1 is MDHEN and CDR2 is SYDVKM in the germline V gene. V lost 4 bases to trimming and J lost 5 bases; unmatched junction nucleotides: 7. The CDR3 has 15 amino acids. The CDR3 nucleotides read TGTGCCAGCAGTTCCCCCGCGGGAGGGGGAGATACGCAGTATTTT. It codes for CASSSPAGGGDTQYF.

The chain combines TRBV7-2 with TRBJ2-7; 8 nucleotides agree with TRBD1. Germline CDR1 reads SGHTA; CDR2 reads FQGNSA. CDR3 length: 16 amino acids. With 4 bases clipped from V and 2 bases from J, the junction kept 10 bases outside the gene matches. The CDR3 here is CASSSRQGSPPYEQYF. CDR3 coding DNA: TGTGCCAGCAGCTCCCGACAGGGGTCACCGCCCTACGAGCAGTACTTC.

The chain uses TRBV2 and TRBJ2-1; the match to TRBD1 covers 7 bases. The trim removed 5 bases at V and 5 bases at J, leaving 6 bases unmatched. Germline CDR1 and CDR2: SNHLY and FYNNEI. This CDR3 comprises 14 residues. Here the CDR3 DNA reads TGTGCCAGCAGTCCGCGGACAGGTCACAATGAGCAGTTCTTC. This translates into CASSPRTGHNEQFF.

The CDR3 DNA is TGTGCCAGCAGCGTAGAGCGGGAGCTCAATGAGCAGTTCTTC. This gives the protein CASSVERELNEQFF. The V and J genes are TRBV9 and TRBJ2-1; 8 bases agree with TRBD2. The trim removed 0 bases at V and 6 bases at J, leaving 2 bases unmatched. Per the germline V gene, CDR1 is SGDLS and CDR2 is YYNGEE. The CDR3 covers 14 residues.

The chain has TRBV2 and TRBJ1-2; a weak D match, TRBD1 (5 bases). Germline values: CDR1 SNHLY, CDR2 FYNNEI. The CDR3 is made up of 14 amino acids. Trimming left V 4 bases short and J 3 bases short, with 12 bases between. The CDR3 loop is CASSVRRDYYGYTF. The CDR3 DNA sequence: TGTGCCAGCAGTGTGCGCAGGGACTACTATGGCTACACCTTC. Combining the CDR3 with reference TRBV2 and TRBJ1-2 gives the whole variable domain EPEVTQTPSHQVTQMGQEVILRCVPISNHLYFYWYRQILGQKVEFLVSFYNNEISEKSEIFDDQFSVERPDGSNFTLKIRSTKLEDSAMYFCASSVRRDYYGYTFGSGTRLTVV.

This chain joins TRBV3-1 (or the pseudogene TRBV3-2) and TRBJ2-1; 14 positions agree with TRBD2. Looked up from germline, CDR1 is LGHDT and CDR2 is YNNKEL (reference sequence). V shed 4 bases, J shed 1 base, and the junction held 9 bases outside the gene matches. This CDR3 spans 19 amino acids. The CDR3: CASSRAIRTSGRSYNEQFF. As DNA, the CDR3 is TGTGCCAGCAGCCGGGCGATCAGGACTAGCGGGAGGTCCTACAATGAGCAGTTCTTC.

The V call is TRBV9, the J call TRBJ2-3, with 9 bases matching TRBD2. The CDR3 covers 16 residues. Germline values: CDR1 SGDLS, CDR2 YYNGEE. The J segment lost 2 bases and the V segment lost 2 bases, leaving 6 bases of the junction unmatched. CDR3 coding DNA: TGTGCCAGCAGCGTGAGCGGGACTAGCCTCACAGATACGCAGTATTTT. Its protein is CASSVSGTSLTDTQYF.

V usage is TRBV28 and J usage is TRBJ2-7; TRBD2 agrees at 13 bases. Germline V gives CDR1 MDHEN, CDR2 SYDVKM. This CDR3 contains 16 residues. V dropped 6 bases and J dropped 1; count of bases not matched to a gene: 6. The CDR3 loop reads CASSRPGLAGSYEQYF. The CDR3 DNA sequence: TGTGCCAGCAGCAGACCGGGACTAGCGGGATCCTACGAGCAGTACTTC.